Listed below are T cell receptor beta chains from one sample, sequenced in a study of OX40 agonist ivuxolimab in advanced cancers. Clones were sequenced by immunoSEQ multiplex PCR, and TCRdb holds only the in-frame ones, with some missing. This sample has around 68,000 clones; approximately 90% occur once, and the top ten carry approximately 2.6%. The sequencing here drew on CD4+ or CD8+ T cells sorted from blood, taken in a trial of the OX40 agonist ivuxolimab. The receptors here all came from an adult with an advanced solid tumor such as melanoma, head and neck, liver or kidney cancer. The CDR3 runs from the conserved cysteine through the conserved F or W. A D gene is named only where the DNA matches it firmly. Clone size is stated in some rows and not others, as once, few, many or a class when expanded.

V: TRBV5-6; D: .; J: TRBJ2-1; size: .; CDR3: CASSLYQGYNEQFF; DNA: TGTGCCAGCAGCTTGTACCAGGGCTACAATGAGCAGTTCTTC
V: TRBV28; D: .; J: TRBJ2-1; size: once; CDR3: CASSPPQGNEQFF; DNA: TGTGCCAGCAGCCCCCCCCAGGGGAATGAGCAGTTCTTC
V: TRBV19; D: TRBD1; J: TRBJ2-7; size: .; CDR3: CASSTDRGPLYEQYF; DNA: TGTGCCAGTAGTACCGACAGGGGCCCACTCTACGAGCAGTACTTC
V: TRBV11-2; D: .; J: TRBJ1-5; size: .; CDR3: CASSLRQNQPQHF; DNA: TGTGCCAGCAGCTTGCGTCAGAATCAGCCCCAGCATTTT
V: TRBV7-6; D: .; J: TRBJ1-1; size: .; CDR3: CASSLEVWGGGTEAFF; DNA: TGTGCCAGCAGCTTAGAGGTGTGGGGGGGTGGAACTGAAGCTTTCTTT
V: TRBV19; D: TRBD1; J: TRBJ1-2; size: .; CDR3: CASSREQGAFYYGYTF; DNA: TGTGCCAGTAGTAGGGAACAGGGGGCGTTTTATTACGGCTACACCTTC
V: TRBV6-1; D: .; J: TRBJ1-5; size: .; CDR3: CASRADSFNQPQHF; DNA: TGTGCCAGCAGAGCCGACAGTTTCAATCAGCCCCAGCATTTT
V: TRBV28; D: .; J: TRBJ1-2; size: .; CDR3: CASSLSGASGYTF; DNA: TGTGCCAGCAGTTTGTCGGGGGCGAGCGGCTACACCTTC
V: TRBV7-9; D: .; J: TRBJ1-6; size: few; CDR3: CASSLAGAYNSPLHF; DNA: TGTGCCAGCAGCTTAGCAGGAGCCTATAATTCACCCCTCCACTTT
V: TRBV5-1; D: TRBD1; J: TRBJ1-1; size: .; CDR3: CASSSGQPNTEAFF; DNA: TGCGCCAGCAGCTCGGGACAGCCTAACACTGAAGCTTTCTTT
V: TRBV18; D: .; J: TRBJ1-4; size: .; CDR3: CASSPLGTQAELFF; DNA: TGTGCCAGCTCACCACTCGGGACCCAGGCGGAACTGTTTTTT
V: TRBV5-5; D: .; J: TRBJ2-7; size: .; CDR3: CASSLYTLEQYF; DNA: TGTGCCAGCAGCTTGTACACCTTGGAGCAGTACTTC
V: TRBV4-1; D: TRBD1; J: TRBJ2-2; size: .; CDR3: CASSQDPPTGVMGELFF; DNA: TGCGCCAGCAGCCAAGATCCACCGACAGGGGTGATGGGGGAGCTGTTTTTT
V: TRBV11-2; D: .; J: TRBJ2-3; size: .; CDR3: CASSLGPTDTQYF; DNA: TGTGCCAGCAGCTTAGGGCCTACAGATACGCAGTATTTT
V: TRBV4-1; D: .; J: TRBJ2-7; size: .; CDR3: CASSQAGYEQYF; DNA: TGCGCCAGCAGCCAAGCGGGTTACGAGCAGTACTTC
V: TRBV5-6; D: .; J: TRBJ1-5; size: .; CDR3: CASSMDRSNQPQHF; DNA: TGTGCCAGCAGCATGGACAGAAGCAATCAGCCCCAGCATTTT
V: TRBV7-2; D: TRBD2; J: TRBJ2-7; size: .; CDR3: CASSSTSGASYEQYF; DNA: TGTGCCAGCAGCTCGACTAGCGGGGCCTCCTACGAGCAGTACTTC
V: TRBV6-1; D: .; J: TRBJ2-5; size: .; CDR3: CASSGGHNKETQYF; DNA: TGTGCCAGCAGTGGGGGACATAATAAAGAGACCCAGTACTTC
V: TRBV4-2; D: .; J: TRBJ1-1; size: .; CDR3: CASTGGGGRTEAFF; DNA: TGTGCCAGCACCGGAGGGGGGGGCCGGACTGAAGCTTTCTTT
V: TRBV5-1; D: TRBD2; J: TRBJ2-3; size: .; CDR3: CASRRLAGGSTDTQYF; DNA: TGCGCCAGCCGACGACTAGCGGGAGGGAGTACAGATACGCAGTATTTT
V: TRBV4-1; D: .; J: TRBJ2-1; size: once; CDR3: CASSQESGAYNEQFF; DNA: TGCGCCAGCAGCCAAGAGTCAGGGGCCTACAATGAGCAGTTCTTC
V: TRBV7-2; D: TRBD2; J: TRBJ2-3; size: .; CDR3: CASSLVAGGGTDTQYF; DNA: TGTGCCAGCAGCTTAGTTGCCGGGGGGGGCACAGATACGCAGTATTTT
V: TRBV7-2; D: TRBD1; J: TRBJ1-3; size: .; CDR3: CASSSRQGALSGNTIYF; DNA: TGTGCCAGCAGCTCCCGACAGGGGGCATTATCTGGAAACACCATATATTTT
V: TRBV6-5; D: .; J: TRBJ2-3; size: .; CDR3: CASRPDGTTDTQYF; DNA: TGTGCCAGCAGACCAGACGGGACCACAGATACGCAGTATTTT
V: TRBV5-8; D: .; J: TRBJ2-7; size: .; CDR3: CASSRPRGIGYEQYF; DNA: TGTGCCAGCAGCCGCCCCCGGGGGATAGGATACGAGCAGTACTTC
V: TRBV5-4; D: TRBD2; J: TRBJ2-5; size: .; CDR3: CASTVAGGETQYF; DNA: TGTGCCAGCACGGTCGCGGGGGGAGAGACCCAGTACTTC
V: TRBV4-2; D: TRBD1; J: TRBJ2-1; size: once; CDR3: CASSRMGQGNYNEQFF; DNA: TGTGCCAGCAGCCGGATGGGACAGGGGAACTACAATGAGCAGTTCTTC
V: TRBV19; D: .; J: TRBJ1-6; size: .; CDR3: CASRVLGGTNSPLHF; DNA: TGTGCCAGTAGAGTCCTGGGAGGGACGAATTCACCCCTCCACTTT
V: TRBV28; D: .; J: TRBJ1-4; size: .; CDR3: CASSDGVNEKLFF; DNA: TGTGCCAGCAGTGACGGGGTGAATGAAAAACTGTTTTTT
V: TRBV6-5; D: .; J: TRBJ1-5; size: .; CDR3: CASSQQRGGNQPQHF; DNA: TGTGCCAGCAGTCAGCAACGGGGGGGCAATCAGCCCCAGCATTTT
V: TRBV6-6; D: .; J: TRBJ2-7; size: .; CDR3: CASSYTASYEQYF; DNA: TGTGCCAGCAGTTACACAGCCTCCTACGAGCAGTACTTC
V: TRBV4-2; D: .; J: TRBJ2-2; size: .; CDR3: CASSLEIETGELFF; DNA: TGTGCCAGCAGCTTGGAGATTGAAACCGGGGAGCTGTTTTTT
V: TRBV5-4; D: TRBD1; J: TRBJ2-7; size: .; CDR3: CASSLDRGNYYEQYF; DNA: TGTGCCAGCAGCTTGGACAGGGGAAATTATTACGAGCAGTACTTC
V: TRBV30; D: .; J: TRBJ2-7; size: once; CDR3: CACSSSYEQYF; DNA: TGTGCCTGTAGTTCCTCCTACGAGCAGTACTTC
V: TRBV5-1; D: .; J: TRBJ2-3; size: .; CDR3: CASSPTVPGVSTDTQYF; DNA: TGCGCCAGCAGCCCAACGGTCCCGGGGGTAAGCACAGATACGCAGTATTTT
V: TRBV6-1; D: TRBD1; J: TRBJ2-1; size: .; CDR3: CASRKDRVYNEQFF; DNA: TGTGCCAGCAGGAAGGACAGGGTCTACAATGAGCAGTTCTTC
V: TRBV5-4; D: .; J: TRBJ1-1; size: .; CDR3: CASSRGSVNTEAFF; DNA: TGTGCCAGCAGCCGCGGATCGGTGAACACTGAAGCTTTCTTT
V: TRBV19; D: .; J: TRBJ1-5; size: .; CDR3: CASSMGSGDSGRQPQHF; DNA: TGTGCCAGTAGTATGGGCAGTGGGGATAGTGGGCGTCAGCCCCAGCATTTT
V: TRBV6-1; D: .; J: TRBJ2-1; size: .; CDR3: CASSDITGEQFF; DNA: TGTGCCAGCAGTGACATTACTGGGGAGCAGTTCTTC
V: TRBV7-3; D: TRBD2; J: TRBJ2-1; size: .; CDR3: CASSLRGSGISNEQFF; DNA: TGTGCCAGCAGCTTACGAGGTAGCGGGATTTCAAATGAGCAGTTCTTC
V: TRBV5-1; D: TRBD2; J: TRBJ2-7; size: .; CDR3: CASSLLAGASYEQYF; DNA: TGCGCCAGCAGCTTGCTAGCGGGGGCTTCCTACGAGCAGTACTTC
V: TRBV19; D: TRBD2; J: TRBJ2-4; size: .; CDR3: CASTAGGPGKNIQYF; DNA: TGTGCCAGTACGGCGGGAGGGCCCGGCAAAAACATTCAGTACTTC
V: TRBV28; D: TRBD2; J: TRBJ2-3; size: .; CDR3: CASSSSGLAGGSTDTQYF; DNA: TGTGCCAGCAGTAGCTCCGGGTTAGCGGGGGGGAGCACAGATACGCAGTATTTT
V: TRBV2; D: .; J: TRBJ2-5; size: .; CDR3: CASSPGLGQETQYF; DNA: TGTGCCAGCAGTCCCGGACTGGGGCAAGAGACCCAGTACTTC
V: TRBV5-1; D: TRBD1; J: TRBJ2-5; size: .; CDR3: CASSSGTVQETQYF; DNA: TGCGCCAGCAGCTCAGGGACAGTCCAAGAGACCCAGTACTTC
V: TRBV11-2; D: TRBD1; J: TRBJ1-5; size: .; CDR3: CASSQDRGNQPQHF; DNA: TGTGCCAGCAGTCAAGACAGGGGGAATCAGCCCCAGCATTTT
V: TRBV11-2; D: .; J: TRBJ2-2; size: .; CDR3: CASSFLLGQGNTGELFF; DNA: TGTGCCAGCAGCTTTCTACTCGGTCAGGGGAACACCGGGGAGCTGTTTTTT
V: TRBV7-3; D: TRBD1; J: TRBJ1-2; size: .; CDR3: CASSYGQGSGYTF; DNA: TGTGCCAGCAGCTATGGACAGGGGTCTGGCTACACCTTC
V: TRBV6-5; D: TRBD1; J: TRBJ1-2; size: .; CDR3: CASRTQTGGSGYTF; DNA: TGTGCCAGCAGAACACAAACAGGGGGCAGCGGCTACACCTTC
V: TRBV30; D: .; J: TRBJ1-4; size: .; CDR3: CAWRGTSLGELFF; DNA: TGTGCCTGGAGGGGCACTTCCCTCGGAGAACTGTTTTTT
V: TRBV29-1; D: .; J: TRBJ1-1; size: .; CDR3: CSVGVGGTEAFF; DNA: TGCAGCGTTGGGGTTGGCGGCACTGAAGCTTTCTTT